This T cell receptor beta chain was recovered during a study of blood T cell repertoires in COVID-19 (dated by TCRdb to the early 2020s). A note on the overall study: The collaborator samples originated in the United States, Italy and Spain and spanned the acute and convalescent phases of COVID-19. The dataset comprised deeply sampled blood TCRbeta repertoires from subjects exposed to, actively infected with, or recovered from COVID-19. A de-identified subject ID, COVID-19 status, age in years and sex were almost always included in the sample metadata. A freely available public database, intended as a resource for researchers studying the immune response to SARS-CoV-2, is where the repertoires were released. Samples were obtained from the ongoing ImmuneRACE study (first 160 participants) and from 1,200 or so subjects provided by 6 global collaborators. Where available, HLA class I and class II types were taken from metadata supplied by the sample provider and were not determined by assay-based typing. The prospective study material was composed of cDNA or gDNA derived from T cells, B-cell-depleted T cells, or PBMCs. What the research found in general, with its limitations: Clinical and demographic metadata were provided uncurated, with the amount varying by source and participant.

The immunoSEQ Assay, a bias-controlled multiplex PCR, was used to amplify TCRbeta CDR3 regions from genomic DNA. Per the source publication's procedure: Within the assay, amplification of reference gene primers was used to estimate how many nucleated cells each sample contained. To quantify the absolute abundance of each unique TCRbeta CDR3 rearrangement, sequence reads were collapsed and filtered. For each sample, productive Simpson clonality was calculated by taking the square root of Simpson's diversity index across productive rearrangements. Sourced from immuneACCESS, this table was stored by TCRdb with only in-frame sequences that have V and J called. A share of the clones is absent; for the studies checked, an unresolved V gene accounts for under half, and the remainder has no known explanation. For V, J and clone size, that table is used; D and trimming come from the DNA. The sample table holds about 200,000 clones, of which around 82% were seen once. The ten most abundant clones make up roughly 6.9% of the sample.

Participants in the prospective study were aged about 18 to 89 years, lived in over 20 United States geographic areas, and enrolled through a virtual design. To assign participants to cohorts, the prospective study relied on clinical history that participants themselves reported in a screening survey and a study questionnaire. For ImmuneRACE Cohort 3, a participant was defined as recovered based on two consecutive negative NP/OP PCR tests, clearance by a healthcare professional, or resolution of symptoms. In the prospective study, mobile phlebotomists collected whole blood, serum and a nasopharyngeal or oropharyngeal swab from each participant. Participants in the prospective study had the option to provide additional blood draws and questionnaires over a roughly 2-month period. Prospective study blood samples were shipped either frozen or at room temperature before DNA extraction. This clone was picked up a small number of times. What this receptor recognizes is not known. Qualities for individual bases were not recorded, and no much larger clone is one base off.

Sequencing was carried out using PBMCs or T cells enriched from blood (not recorded which). The TCR was taken from a man between 35 and 55 years old who had recovered from COVID-19.

The base sequence is TGTGCCAGCAGCCCCAAGGCGACAGCGCTACTCTATAATTCACCCCTCCACTTT. This yields the protein CASSPKATALLYNSPLHF. This chain is built from TRBV6-7 and TRBJ1-6, with a tentative D gene TRBD1 over 5 matching bases. TRBV6-7 is an ORF for which the function is uncertain. The junction shows trimming of 6 bases on V and 3 bases on J, plus 21 bases between the germline ends. The CDR3 runs 18 amino acids, cysteine and phenylalanine included. CDR3 DNA only is kept here, 54 bases in frame from base 1.